The 21 T cell receptor beta chains below were found in one sample sequenced in a study of T-cell reconstitution after alpha-beta-depleted transplantation in children. TCRbeta library construction was performed incorporating unique molecular identifiers. One entry per CDR3 protein results from TCRdb running MiXCR on the PCR reads. Among 490,000 or so distinct CDR3 sequences listed, around 12% were seen once. The sample here was PBMCs from the stem cell graft donor, taken from the stem cell graft. These receptors originate from a human donor who donated a stem cell graft to a child with combined immunodeficiency.

There are many counts of this clonotype. This sequence joins TRBV12-3 or TRBV12-4 and TRBJ2-3; 9 bases fit TRBD1. J lost 5 bases, V lost 4 bases, and 4 bases had no gene match. This CDR3 has 14 amino acids. CDR3 protein: CASSSGQGEDTQYF. The CDR3 DNA is TGTGCCAGCAGTTCGGGACAGGGAGAAGATACGCAGTATTTT.

V and J are TRBV29-1 and TRBJ2-1, with 12 bases matching TRBD2. Germline-derived CDR1 and CDR2 are SQVTM and ANQGSEA. The V segment lost 6 bases and the J segment 7 bases; nucleotides outside the gene matches: 7. The length of the CDR3 is 14 residues. CDR3 sequence (DNA): TGCAGCGTGGGCGGACTAGCGGGAAGGAATGAGCAGTTCTTC. Translation gives CSVGGLAGRNEQFF.

This clonotype was counted between two and nine times. The rearrangement uses TRBV5-5 and TRBJ1-2; TRBD1 is a possible D gene (6 bases). The CDR3 totals 15 residues. CDR1 SGHKS and CDR2 YYEKEE come from the germline V gene (reference sequence). Trimming removed 3 bases from V and 3 bases from J, with 15 bases in between. The CDR3 sequence is CASSSLTGSYYGYTF. The CDR3 DNA follows: TGTGCCAGCAGCTCTTTAACAGGGAGTTACTATGGCTACACCTTC.

In its sample, this clonotype was seen a few times. The gene calls are TRBV5-1 and TRBJ2-7; D is possibly TRBD1 (5 bases). The CDR3 runs to 13 residues. Germline CDR1 reads SGHRS; CDR2 reads YFSETQ. V was shortened by 0 bases and J by 6 bases, with 10 bases between the two germline ends. In DNA, the CDR3 is TGCGCCAGCAGCTTGGTAGGGGAAGGCGAGCAGTACTTC. This encodes CASSLVGEGEQYF.

This clonotype was counted at least ten times. V gene TRBV5-1 combines with J gene TRBJ2-5, with a tentative D call TRBD2 (5 bases). Germline V lookup: CDR1 SGHRS, CDR2 YFSETQ. V lost 0 bases, J lost 5 bases, and 14 bases lay in between. CDR3 length: 15 amino acids. CDR3 bases: TGCGCCAGCAGCTTGGAACTAGGGTCGATGGAGACCCAGTACTTC. It specifies CASSLELGSMETQYF.

This clonotype has a count of ten or more. The chain combines TRBV29-1 with TRBJ2-3, with D perhaps TRBD2 (6 bases). The CDR3 contains 13 residues. V shed 4 bases and J shed 2 bases, with 10 bases lying between them. The V gene's germline CDR1 is SQVTM and CDR2 ANQGSEA. The CDR3 reads CSVVGGTTDTQYF. CDR3 sequence (DNA): TGCAGCGTTGTTGGGGGGACCACAGATACGCAGTATTTT.

This clonotype was detected many times. V is TRBV11-3 and J is TRBJ2-7, with D hard to call. CDR1 is SGHNT, CDR2 YENEEA, per germline. The CDR3 is made up of 14 amino acids. Trimming stripped 5 bases from V and 1 base from J, with 12 bases between. The CDR3 DNA is TGTGCCAGCAGCCCCCAGCCGACTTCCTACGAGCAGTACTTC. It specifies CASSPQPTSYEQYF.

The CDR3 sequence is CASRLGTTGDSNYGYTF. The DNA of the CDR3 is TGTGCAAGTCGCCTGGGGACCACAGGCGACTCTAACTATGGCTACACCTTC. This chain joins TRBV12-2 and TRBJ1-2; the table gives TRBD1 as D, unverified against the DNA. TRBV12-2 is shown as a pseudogene. There are 17 residues in the CDR3.

This clonotype was seen more than once but under ten times. V is TRBV12-3 or TRBV12-4 and J is TRBJ2-1, with D tentatively TRBD1 (5 bases). The ends were cut back, 5 bases at V and 7 bases at J, with 12 bases in the middle. The CDR3 extends over 13 amino acids. This CDR3 reads CASSPTELNEQFF. Written as DNA, the CDR3 is TGTGCCAGCAGTCCGACAGAGTTGAATGAGCAGTTCTTC.

The chain links TRBV4-3 to TRBJ2-1; 8 bases align to TRBD1. From germline, CDR1 is LGHNA and CDR2 YSLEER. V shed 0 bases and J 3 bases; nucleotides not matched to a gene: 1. The CDR3 contains 15 residues. The chain's CDR3 is CASSQDTGGYNEQFF. CDR3 coding DNA: TGCGCCAGCAGCCAAGATACAGGGGGCTACAATGAGCAGTTCTTC.

This clonotype was detected ten times or more. The chain links TRBV12-3 or TRBV12-4 to TRBJ2-7; D gene uncertain. Trimming removed 10 bases from V and 0 bases from J, with 16 bases in between. There are 14 residues in the CDR3. CDR3 nucleotides: TGTGCCACCTCACGATCGACTTCCTCCTACGAGCAGTACTTC. It yields the protein CATSRSTSSYEQYF.

This clonotype was detected ten times or more. CDR3 sequence: CAISESLAGEHSYEQYF. The CDR3 nucleotides read TGTGCCATCAGTGAGTCACTAGCGGGGGAACACTCCTACGAGCAGTACTTC. The rearrangement links TRBV10-3 to TRBJ2-7; TRBD2 agrees at 11 bases. Looked up from germline, CDR1 is ENHRY and CDR2 is SYGVKD. This CDR3 is built from 17 residues. Trimming cost V 0 bases and J 0 bases; bases outside gene matches: 4.

The chain carries TRBV19 and TRBJ2-1; 13 bases are a match to TRBD2. The germline V gene has CDR1 LNHDA and CDR2 SQIVND (reference sequence). J was trimmed by 10 bases and V by 3 bases; bases with no gene match: 12. The CDR3 has 17 residues. Written as DNA, the CDR3 is TGTGCCAGTAGTATCGGGACTAGCGGGACTCATCCGAGAGAGCAGTTCTTC. This gives the protein CASSIGTSGTHPREQFF.

This sequence joins TRBV20-1 and TRBJ2-7, with TRBD2 matching 7 bases. Germline values: CDR1 DFQATT, CDR2 SNEGSKA (reference sequence). The ends lost 0 bases at V and 2 bases at J; junction bases unmatched: 7. The CDR3 consists of 15 residues. The CDR3 nucleotides are TGCAGTGCTAGAGATGGACGGGGGGTAGCCTACGAGCAGTACTTC. The encoded protein is CSARDGRGVAYEQYF.

In its sample, this clonotype was seen many times. The chain links TRBV12-3 or TRBV12-4 to TRBJ1-5; 9 bases match TRBD1. J lost 4 bases, V lost 7 bases, and 5 bases had no gene match. The CDR3 runs 14 residues. The CDR3 nucleotides are TGTGCCAGCAATCACAGGGGGCGTAATCAGCCCCAGCATTTT. The encoded protein is CASNHRGRNQPQHF.

This clonotype was detected a few times. The chain uses TRBV24-1 and TRBJ2-6; the match to TRBD1 covers 10 bases. Trimming cost V 2 bases and J 0 bases; bases outside gene matches: 9. Looked up from germline, CDR1 is KGHDR and CDR2 is SFDVKD. This CDR3 has 20 amino acids. CDR3 amino acids: CATSDSIRGQGNSGANVLTF. The CDR3, as DNA: TGTGCCACCAGTGATTCTATACGGGGACAGGGGAACTCTGGGGCCAACGTCCTGACTTTC.

This clonotype was observed many times. The chain is built from TRBV30 and TRBJ2-7; the D call may be TRBD1 or TRBD2 (5 bases each). Germline assignment: CDR1 GTSNPN and CDR2 SVGIG (reference sequence). V dropped 2 bases and J dropped 2 bases, with 16 bases sitting between them. This CDR3 has 15 amino acids. CDR3: CAWSNGDPTTYEQYF. The CDR3, as DNA: TGTGCCTGGAGTAATGGGGACCCCACTACCTACGAGCAGTACTTC.

This clonotype has a count of ten or more. The rearrangement joins TRBV4-1 to TRBJ1-5; unclear D gene. Per the germline V gene, CDR1 is MGHRA and CDR2 is YSYEKL. This CDR3 is 15 amino acids long. V shed 0 bases and J shed 3 bases, with 9 bases lying between them. The CDR3 nucleotides read TGCGCCAGCAGCCAAGATTATCCCTACAATCAGCCCCAGCATTTT. The encoded protein is CASSQDYPYNQPQHF.

The chain uses TRBV4-3 and TRBJ2-3; the match to TRBD2 covers 12 bases. The CDR3 is 15 residues long. Germline V gene lookup returns CDR1 LGHNA and CDR2 YSLEER. V was clipped by 2 bases and J by 3 bases; unmatched bases: 0. CDR3 amino acids: CASSQTSGGTDTQYF. Here the CDR3 DNA reads TGCGCCAGCAGCCAAACTAGCGGGGGGACAGATACGCAGTATTTT.

This clonotype was found many times. The rearrangement joins TRBV9 to TRBJ2-5, with D possibly being TRBD1 (5 bases). The V gene lost 3 bases and the J gene lost 4 bases, with 16 bases spanning the gap. The CDR3 loop spans 15 amino acids. CDR1 is SGDLS, CDR2 YYNGEE, per germline. CDR3 amino acids: CASSGGPRVRETQYF. The CDR3, as DNA: TGTGCCAGCAGCGGCGGACCCAGGGTCCGAGAGACCCAGTACTTC.

This clonotype appeared a few times. A read error may account for a junction end that differs from germline. The chain recombines TRBV20-1 with TRBJ2-1; maybe TRBD1 (6 bases). The CDR3 spans 16 residues. Germline CDR1 reads DFQATT; CDR2 reads SNEGSKA (reference sequence). The CDR3 protein is CCARDRRTDSYNEQFF. The CDR3 region has the DNA TGCTGTGCTAGAGATCGGCGGACAGACTCCTACAATGAGCAGTTCTTC.